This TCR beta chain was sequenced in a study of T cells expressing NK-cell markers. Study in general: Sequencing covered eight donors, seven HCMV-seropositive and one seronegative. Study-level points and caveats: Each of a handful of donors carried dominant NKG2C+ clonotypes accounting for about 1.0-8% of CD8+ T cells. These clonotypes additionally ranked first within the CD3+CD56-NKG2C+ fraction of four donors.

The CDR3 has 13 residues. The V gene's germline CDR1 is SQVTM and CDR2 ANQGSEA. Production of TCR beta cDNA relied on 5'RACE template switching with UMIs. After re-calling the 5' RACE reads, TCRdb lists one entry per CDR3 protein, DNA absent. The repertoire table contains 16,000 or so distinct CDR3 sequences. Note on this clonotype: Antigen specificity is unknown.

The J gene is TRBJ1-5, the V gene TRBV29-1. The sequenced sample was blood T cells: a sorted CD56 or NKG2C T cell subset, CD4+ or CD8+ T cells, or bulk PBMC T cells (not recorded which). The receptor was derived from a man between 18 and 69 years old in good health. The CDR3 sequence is CSVEVGRNQPQHF.